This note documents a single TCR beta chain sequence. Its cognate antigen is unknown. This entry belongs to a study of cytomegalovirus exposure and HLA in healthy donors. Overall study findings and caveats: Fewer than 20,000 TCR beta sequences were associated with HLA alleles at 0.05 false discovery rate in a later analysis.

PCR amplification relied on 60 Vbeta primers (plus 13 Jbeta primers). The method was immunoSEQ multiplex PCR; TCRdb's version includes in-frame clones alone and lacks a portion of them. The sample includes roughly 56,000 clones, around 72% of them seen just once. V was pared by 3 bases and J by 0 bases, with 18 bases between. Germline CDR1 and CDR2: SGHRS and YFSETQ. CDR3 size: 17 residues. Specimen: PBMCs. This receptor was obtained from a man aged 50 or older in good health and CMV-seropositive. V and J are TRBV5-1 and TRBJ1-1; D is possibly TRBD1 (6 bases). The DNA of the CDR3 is TGCGCCAGCAGCTGGGGACACGCGAATCTTATGAACACTGAAGCTTTCTTT. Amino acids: CASSWGHANLMNTEAFF.